A selection of T cell receptor beta chains follows, all from one sample in a study of T cells in localized non-small cell lung cancer. The table came from immunoSEQ multiplex PCR; TCRdb's copy has only in-frame clones and leaves some out. The profile shows approximately 83,000 clones, roughly 88% of them singletons. This material consisted of PBMCs, taken before any cancer treatment. The receptors stem from a woman aged 35-70 years with stage II squamous cell lung carcinoma. The CDR3 runs from the conserved cysteine through the conserved F or W. The D gene is left open where the match is weak. Clone size is shown for a subset of rows, as once, few, many or a class of expanded clone.

>TRBV5-6|TRBJ2-3|-|-
TGTGCCAGCAGCTTGCGTCGCCAGAACACAGATACGCAGTATTTT
CASSLRRQNTDTQYF
>TRBV28|TRBJ1-5|-|-
TGTGCCAGCCAGGACCAAGTTAAAAATCAGCCCCAGCATTTT
CASQDQVKNQPQHF
>TRBV19|TRBJ2-4|-|-
TGTGCCAGTTCAGCGGTAGCCAAAAACATTCAGTACTTC
CASSAVAKNIQYF
>TRBV19|TRBJ1-5|once|TRBD1
TGTGCCAGTACTCCGGGACAGATAGTCAATCAGCCCCAGCATTTT
CASTPGQIVNQPQHF
>TRBV7-6|TRBJ2-3|-|TRBD2
TGTGCCAGCAGCTCCCTCCAGGGACTAGCCGGGAATACGCAGTATTTT
CASSSLQGLAGNTQYF
>TRBV27|TRBJ2-6|-|TRBD1
TGTGCCAGCAGTCCGCGGGACAGGGGGATCTCTGGGGCCAACGTCCTGACTTTC
CASSPRDRGISGANVLTF
>TRBV2|TRBJ1-5|-|-
TGTGCCAGCAGTGATGCCACGGGCCATCAGCCCCAGCATTTT
CASSDATGHQPQHF
>TRBV5-4|TRBJ2-7|-|-
TGTGCCAGCAGCTCCCCCGAGACAGGTTCCTACGAGCAGTACTTC
CASSSPETGSYEQYF
>TRBV7-8|TRBJ1-3|-|-
TGTGCCAGCAGCTTATCAGGGGTCGCTGGAAACACCATATATTTT
CASSLSGVAGNTIYF
>TRBV9|TRBJ1-1|-|-
TGTGCCAGCAGCGTAGGCGGGGTGGTGAACACTGAAGCTTTCTTT
CASSVGGVVNTEAFF
>TRBV7-6|TRBJ2-7|once|-
TGTGCCAGCAGCCCAACCAACGAGCAGTACTTC
CASSPTNEQYF
>TRBV30|TRBJ2-7|-|-
TGTGCCTGGAGGACTGCAGGGGCAGGGTATGAGCAGTACTTC
CAWRTAGAGYEQYF
>TRBV6-4|TRBJ2-2|-|-
TGTGCCAGCAGTGGAGGGATGGACACCGGGGAGCTGTTTTTT
CASSGGMDTGELFF
>TRBV5-1|TRBJ2-7|-|TRBD1
TGCGCCAGCAGCGCTACAGGGGGTAGTTACGAGCAGTACTTC
CASSATGGSYEQYF
>TRBV5-6|TRBJ2-3|-|-
TGTGCCAGCAGCTTGAGGTCGGGAAATGCACGCACAGATACGCAGTATTTT
CASSLRSGNARTDTQYF
>TRBV27|TRBJ1-1|-|TRBD1
TGTGCCAGCAGTTTATCGGGGGTTTCGACAGGGGGCTTTGGCACTGAAGCTTTCTTT
CASSLSGVSTGGFGTEAFF
>TRBV7-2|TRBJ2-1|-|-
TGTGCCAGCAGCTTAGTAGTTAGGGACAATGAGCAGTTCTTC
CASSLVVRDNEQFF
>TRBV27|TRBJ2-1|-|-
TGTGCCAGCAGTGTAGGGGGGCGCTACAATGAGCAGTTCTTC
CASSVGGRYNEQFF
>TRBV25-1|TRBJ2-3|-|TRBD2
TGTGCCAGCAGTGTTAGCGGGGGTACAGATACGCAGTATTTT
CASSVSGGTDTQYF
>TRBV5-8|TRBJ1-2|-|TRBD1
TGTGCCAGCAGCTTGACAGGGGGCCAGTATGGCTACACCTTC
CASSLTGGQYGYTF
>TRBV5-8|TRBJ2-7|-|-
TGTGCCAGCAGCCGAAGAGGACAGTGGTCCTACGAGCAGTACTTC
CASSRRGQWSYEQYF
>TRBV18|TRBJ2-3|-|TRBD2
TGTGCCAGCTCCCCTAGCGGGGGAAGGACAGATACGCAGTATTTT
CASSPSGGRTDTQYF
>TRBV6-1|TRBJ2-7|-|TRBD1
TGTGCCAGCAGTGTCGGACAGGCTACCTCCTACGAGCAGTACTTC
CASSVGQATSYEQYF